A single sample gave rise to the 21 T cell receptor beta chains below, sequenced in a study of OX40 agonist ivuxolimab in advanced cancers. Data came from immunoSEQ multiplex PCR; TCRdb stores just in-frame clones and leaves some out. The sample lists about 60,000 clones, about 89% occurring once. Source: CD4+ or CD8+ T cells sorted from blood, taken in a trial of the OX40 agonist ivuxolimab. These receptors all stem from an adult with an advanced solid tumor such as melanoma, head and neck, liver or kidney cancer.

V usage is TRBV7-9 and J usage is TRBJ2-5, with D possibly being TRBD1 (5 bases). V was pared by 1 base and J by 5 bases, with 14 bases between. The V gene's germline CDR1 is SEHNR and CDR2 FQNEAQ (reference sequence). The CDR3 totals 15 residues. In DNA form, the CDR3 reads TGTGCCAGCAGCTTAGGCCAGGGAATACGGGAGACCCAGTACTTC. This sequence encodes CASSLGQGIRETQYF.

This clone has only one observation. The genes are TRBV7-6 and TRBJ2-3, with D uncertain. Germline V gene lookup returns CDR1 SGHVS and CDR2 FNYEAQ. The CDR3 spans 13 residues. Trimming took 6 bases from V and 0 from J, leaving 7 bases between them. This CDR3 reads CASRSVSTDTQYF. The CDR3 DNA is TGTGCCAGCAGAAGCGTCAGCACAGATACGCAGTATTTT.

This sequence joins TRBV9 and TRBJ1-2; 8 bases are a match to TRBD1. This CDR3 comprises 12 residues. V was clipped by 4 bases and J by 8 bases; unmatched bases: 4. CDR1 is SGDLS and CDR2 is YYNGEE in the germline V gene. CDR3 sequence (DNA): TGTGCCAGCAGCCTGGACAGGGAAGGCTACACCTTC. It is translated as CASSLDREGYTF.

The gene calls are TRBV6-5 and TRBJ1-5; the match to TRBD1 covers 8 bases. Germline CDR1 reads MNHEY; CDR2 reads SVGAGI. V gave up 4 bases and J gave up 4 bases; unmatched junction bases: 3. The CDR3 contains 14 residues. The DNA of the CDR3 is TGTGCCAGCAGTTCCCGGACAGGGAATCAGCCCCAGCATTTT. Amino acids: CASSSRTGNQPQHF.

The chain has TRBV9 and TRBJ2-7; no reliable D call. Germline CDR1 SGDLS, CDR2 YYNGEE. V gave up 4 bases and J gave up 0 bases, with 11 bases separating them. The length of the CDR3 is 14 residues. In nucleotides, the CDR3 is TGTGCCAGCAGCACGCTAGACGGCTCCTACGAGCAGTACTTC. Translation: CASSTLDGSYEQYF.

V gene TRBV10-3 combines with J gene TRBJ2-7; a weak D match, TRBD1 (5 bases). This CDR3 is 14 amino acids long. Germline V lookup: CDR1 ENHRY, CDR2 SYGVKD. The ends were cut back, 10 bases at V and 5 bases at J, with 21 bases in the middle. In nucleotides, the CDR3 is TGTGCCACCTTCGCAGGGAATAGTATCGACGAGCAGTACTTC. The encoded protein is CATFAGNSIDEQYF.

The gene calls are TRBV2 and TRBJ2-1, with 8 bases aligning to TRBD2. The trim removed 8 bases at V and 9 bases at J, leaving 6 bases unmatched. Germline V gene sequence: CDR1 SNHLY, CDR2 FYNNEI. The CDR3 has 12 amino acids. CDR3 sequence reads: CASSGTSGEQFF. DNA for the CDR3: TGTGCCAGCTCCGGGACTAGTGGTGAGCAGTTCTTC.

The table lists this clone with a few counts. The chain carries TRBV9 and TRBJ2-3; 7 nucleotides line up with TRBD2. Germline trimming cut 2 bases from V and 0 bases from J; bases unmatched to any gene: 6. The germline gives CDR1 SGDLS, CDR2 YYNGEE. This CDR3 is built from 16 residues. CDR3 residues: CASSVNPSGSTDTQYF. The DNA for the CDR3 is TGTGCCAGCAGCGTTAACCCTAGCGGAAGCACAGATACGCAGTATTTT.

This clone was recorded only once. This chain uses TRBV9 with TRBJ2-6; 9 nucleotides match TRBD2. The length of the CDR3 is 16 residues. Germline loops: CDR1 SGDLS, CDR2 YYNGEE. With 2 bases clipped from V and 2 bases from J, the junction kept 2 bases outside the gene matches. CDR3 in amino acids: CASSVGGRAGANVLTF. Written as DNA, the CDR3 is TGTGCCAGCAGCGTCGGCGGGAGGGCTGGGGCCAACGTCCTGACTTTC. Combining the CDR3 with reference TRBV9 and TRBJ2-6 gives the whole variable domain DSGVTQTPKHLITATGQRVTLRCSPRSGDLSVYWYQQSLDQGLQFLIQYYNGEERAKGNILERFSAQQFPDLHSELNLSSLELGDSALYFCASSVGGRAGANVLTFGAGSRLTVL.

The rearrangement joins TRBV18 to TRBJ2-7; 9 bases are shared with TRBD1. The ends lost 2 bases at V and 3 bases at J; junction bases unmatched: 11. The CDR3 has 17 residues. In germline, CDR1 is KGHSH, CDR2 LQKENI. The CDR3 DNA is TGTGCCAGCTCACCAAGGCGTCCCGGGACAGGGAGCTACGAGCAGTACTTC. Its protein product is CASSPRRPGTGSYEQYF.

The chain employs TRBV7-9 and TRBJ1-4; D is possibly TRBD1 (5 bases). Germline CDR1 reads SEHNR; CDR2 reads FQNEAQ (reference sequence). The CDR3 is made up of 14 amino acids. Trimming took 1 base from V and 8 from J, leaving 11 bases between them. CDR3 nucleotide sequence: TGTGCCAGCAGCTTAGGCGGGGGAGGCGAAAAACTGTTTTTT. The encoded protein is CASSLGGGGEKLFF. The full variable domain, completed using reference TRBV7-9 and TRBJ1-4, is DTGVSQNPRHKITKRGQNVTFRCDPISEHNRLYWYRQTLGQGPEFLTYFQNEAQLEKSRLLSDRFSAERPKGSFSTLEIQRTEQGDSAMYLCASSLGGGGEKLFFGSGTQLSVL.

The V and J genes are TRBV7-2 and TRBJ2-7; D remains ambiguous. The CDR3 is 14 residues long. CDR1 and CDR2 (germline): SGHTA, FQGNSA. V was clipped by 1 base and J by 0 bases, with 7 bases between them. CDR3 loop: CASSLVAVSYEQYF. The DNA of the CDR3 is TGTGCCAGCAGCTTAGTCGCTGTCTCCTACGAGCAGTACTTC.

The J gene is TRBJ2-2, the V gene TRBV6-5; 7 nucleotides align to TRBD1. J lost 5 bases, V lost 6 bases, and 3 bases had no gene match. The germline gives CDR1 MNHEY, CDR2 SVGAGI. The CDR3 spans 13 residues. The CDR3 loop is CASSDRVTGELFF. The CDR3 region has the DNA TGTGCCAGCAGCGACAGGGTTACCGGGGAGCTGTTTTTT.

The CDR3 here is CASSSGGMGTEAFF. In DNA form, the CDR3 reads TGCGCCAGCAGCTCAGGGGGCATGGGCACTGAAGCTTTCTTT. The genes are TRBV5-1 and TRBJ1-1; 8 nucleotides align to TRBD1. The CDR3 length is 14 residues. Germline V gene data show CDR1 as SGHRS and CDR2 as YFSETQ. V was clipped by 3 bases and J by 4 bases; unmatched bases: 5.

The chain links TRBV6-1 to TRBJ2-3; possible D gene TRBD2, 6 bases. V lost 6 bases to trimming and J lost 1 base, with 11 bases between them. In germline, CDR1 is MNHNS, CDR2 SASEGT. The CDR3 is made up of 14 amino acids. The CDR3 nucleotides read TGTGCCAGCAGGAAGGCTAGCGGCACAGATACGCAGTATTTT. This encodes CASRKASGTDTQYF.

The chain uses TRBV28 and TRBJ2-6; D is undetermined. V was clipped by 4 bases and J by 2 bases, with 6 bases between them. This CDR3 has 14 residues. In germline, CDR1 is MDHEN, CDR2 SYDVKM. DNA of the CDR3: TGTGCCAGCAGTTCCATTCCTGGGGCCAACGTCCTGACTTTC. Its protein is CASSSIPGANVLTF.

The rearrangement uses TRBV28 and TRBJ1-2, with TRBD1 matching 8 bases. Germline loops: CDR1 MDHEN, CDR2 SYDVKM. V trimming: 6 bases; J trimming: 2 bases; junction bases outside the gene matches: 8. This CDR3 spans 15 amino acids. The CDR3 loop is CASRPQGAQNYGYTF. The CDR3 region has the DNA TGTGCCAGCAGACCTCAGGGGGCGCAGAACTATGGCTACACCTTC.

In DNA, the CDR3 is TGTGCCAGTAGTATAGGTGACAGGGGAGGCGAGCAGTACTTC. Translated, it gives CASSIGDRGGEQYF. The chain employs TRBV19 and TRBJ2-7, with 8 bases identical to TRBD1. With V trimmed by 1 base and J by 6 bases, 5 bases remained unmatched. CDR3 length: 14 amino acids. Germline assignment: CDR1 LNHDA and CDR2 SQIVND (reference sequence).

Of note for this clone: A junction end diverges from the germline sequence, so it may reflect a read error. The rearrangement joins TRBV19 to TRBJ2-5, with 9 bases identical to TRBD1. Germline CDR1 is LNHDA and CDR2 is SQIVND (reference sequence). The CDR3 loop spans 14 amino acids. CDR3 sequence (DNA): TGTGCCAGTAGCACAGGGACAGGGCAAGGGACCCAGTACTTC. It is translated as CASSTGTGQGTQYF. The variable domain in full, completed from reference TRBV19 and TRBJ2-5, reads DGGITQSPKYLFRKEGQNVTLSCEQNLNHDAMYWYRQDPGQGLRLIYYSQIVNDFQKGDIAEGYSVSREKKESFPLTVTSAQKNPTAFYLCASSTGTGQGTQYFGPGTRLLVL.

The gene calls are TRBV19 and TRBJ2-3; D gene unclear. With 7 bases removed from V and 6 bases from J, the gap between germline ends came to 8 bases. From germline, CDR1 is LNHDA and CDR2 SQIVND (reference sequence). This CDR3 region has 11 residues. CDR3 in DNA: TGTGCCAGTATGTACATCGATACGCAGTATTTT. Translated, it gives CASMYIDTQYF.

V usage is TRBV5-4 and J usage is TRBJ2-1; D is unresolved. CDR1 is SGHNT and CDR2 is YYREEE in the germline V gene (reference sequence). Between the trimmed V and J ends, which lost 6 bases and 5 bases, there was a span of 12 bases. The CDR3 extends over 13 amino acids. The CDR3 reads CASKKGANNEQFF. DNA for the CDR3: TGTGCCAGCAAGAAAGGCGCGAACAATGAGCAGTTCTTC.